The rows below give T cell receptor beta chains drawn from one sample of a study of T cell responses to AZD1222 COVID-19 vaccine. TCRdb's copy holds only in-frame clones and misses some; the assay was immunoSEQ multiplex PCR. In the table there are some 160,000 clones, around 90% of which are singletons. The sequenced sample was peripheral blood, obtained 28 days after the second AZD1222 dose. These TCRs come from an adult who received the AZD1222 COVID-19 vaccine. CDR3s include the opening cysteine and the closing phenylalanine or tryptophan. D genes are given only for firm matches. The size entry is marked missing in some rows and otherwise reads once, few, many or a size class.

-	TRBV9	TRBJ1-2	TRBD1	CASSVAGGVNGYTF	TGTGCCAGCAGCGTCGCAGGGGGGGTTAATGGCTACACCTTC
-	TRBV10-2	TRBJ1-6	-	CATLPEAPYNSPLHF	TGCGCCACACTACCTGAGGCCCCCTATAATTCACCCCTCCACTTT
-	TRBV7-3	TRBJ1-1	-	CASSLSWNTEAFF	TGTGCCAGCAGCCTATCGTGGAACACTGAAGCTTTCTTT
-	TRBV15	TRBJ2-3	TRBD2	CATSSGGLAGLADTQYF	TGTGCCACCAGCAGCGGGGGACTAGCGGGACTCGCAGATACGCAGTATTTT
-	TRBV7-9	TRBJ2-5	-	CASSHRVTQETQYF	TGTGCCAGCAGTCACAGGGTGACCCAAGAGACCCAGTACTTC
-	TRBV5-1	TRBJ2-1	-	CASSSDLYNEQFF	TGCGCCAGCAGCTCCGACCTCTACAATGAGCAGTTCTTC
-	TRBV19	TRBJ1-1	TRBD1	CASRGAQAFF	TGTGCCAGCAGGGGGGCCCAGGCTTTCTTT
once	TRBV18	TRBJ2-7	-	CASSPAGGSYEQYF	TGTGCCAGCTCACCAGCCGGCGGTTCCTACGAGCAGTACTTC
-	TRBV15	TRBJ1-4	-	CATSRGPTEKLFF	TGTGCCACCAGCAGGGGACCGACTGAAAAACTGTTTTTT
-	TRBV11-2	TRBJ1-2	-	CASSLNPSGWYGYTF	TGTGCCAGCAGCTTAAACCCCTCGGGGTGGTATGGCTACACCTTC
-	TRBV7-2	TRBJ2-7	TRBD2	CASSYPGLASYEQYF	TGTGCCAGCAGCTACCCGGGACTAGCGTCTTACGAGCAGTACTTC
few	TRBV6-5	TRBJ2-2	TRBD2	CASSYDSGTGELFF	TGTGCCAGCAGTTACGATAGCGGGACCGGGGAGCTGTTTTTT
few	TRBV5-1	TRBJ2-3	-	CASSPPLQPSTDTQYF	TGCGCCAGCAGTCCCCCCTTGCAGCCTAGCACAGATACGCAGTATTTT
-	TRBV6-6	TRBJ2-1	-	CASSTTRNEQFF	TGTGCCAGCAGTACGACTAGGAATGAGCAGTTCTTC
-	TRBV6-1	TRBJ1-6	-	CASSDLGRVGSSPLHF	TGTGCCAGCAGTGATTTGGGTAGAGTTGGTAGCTCACCCCTCCACTTT
-	TRBV18	TRBJ1-1	-	CASSPLAGNTEAFF	TGTGCCAGCTCACCACTGGCGGGGAACACTGAAGCTTTCTTT
-	TRBV2	TRBJ2-2	-	CASSLEGGRNTGELFF	TGTGCCAGCAGCCTCGAGGGCGGGCGCAACACCGGGGAGCTGTTTTTT
-	TRBV5-6	TRBJ1-1	-	CASSLGGEDTEAFF	TGTGCCAGCAGCTTGGGAGGGGAGGACACTGAAGCTTTCTTT
once	TRBV6-1	TRBJ1-5	-	CASSGRRSGDSNQPQHF	TGTGCCAGCAGTGGTAGGAGATCAGGGGATAGCAATCAGCCCCAGCATTTT
-	TRBV7-9	TRBJ2-7	-	CASSLARGKDSYEQYF	TGTGCCAGCAGCTTAGCACGGGGGAAAGACTCCTACGAGCAGTACTTC
-	TRBV5-1	TRBJ1-2	-	CASSKQGSNPTNYGYTF	TGCGCCAGCAGCAAACAGGGATCTAACCCTACTAACTATGGCTACACCTTC
-	TRBV9	TRBJ2-3	-	CASSVEGVPGDTQYF	TGTGCCAGCAGCGTAGAGGGGGTCCCCGGGGATACGCAGTATTTT
-	TRBV7-2	TRBJ1-2	TRBD1	CASSPRTGGNYGYTF	TGTGCCAGCAGCCCCAGGACAGGGGGGAACTATGGCTACACCTTC
-	TRBV5-1	TRBJ2-2	-	CASSLGQLITGELFF	TGCGCCAGCAGCTTGGGACAGTTAATCACCGGGGAGCTGTTTTTT
once	TRBV19	TRBJ1-2	-	CASIGIYGYTF	TGTGCCAGTATAGGGATCTATGGCTACACCTTC
-	TRBV2	TRBJ1-5	-	CASNRDYSNQPQHF	TGTGCCAGCAATAGGGATTATAGCAATCAACCCCAGCATTTT
-	TRBV18	TRBJ2-2	TRBD2	CASSPGLAGNTGELFF	TGTGCCAGCTCACCGGGACTAGCGGGAAACACCGGGGAGCTGTTTTTT
-	TRBV24-1	TRBJ1-6	-	CATSDLGSGLQKGSYNSPLHF	TGTGCCACCAGTGATTTGGGATCGGGCCTTCAAAAGGGCTCCTATAATTCACCCCTCCACTTT
-	TRBV9	TRBJ1-1	-	CASSVVAGDEAFF	TGTGCCAGCAGCGTAGTCGCAGGCGACGAAGCTTTCTTT
-	TRBV6-5	TRBJ1-1	-	CASIMGHTEAFF	TGTGCCAGCATCATGGGGCACACTGAAGCTTTCTTT
-	TRBV20-1	TRBJ2-5	TRBD2	CSASRLAVQETQYF	TGCAGTGCTAGTAGGCTAGCGGTACAAGAGACCCAGTACTTC
few	TRBV7-8	TRBJ2-1	TRBD1	CASSQRHGQGNEQFF	TGTGCCAGCAGCCAGAGGCATGGACAGGGCAATGAGCAGTTCTTC
-	TRBV7-9	TRBJ2-3	-	CASSLGGASDTQYF	TGTGCCAGCAGCTTAGGGGGGGCCTCAGATACGCAGTATTTT
-	TRBV11-2	TRBJ1-6	-	CASSLDLQGFTPLHF	TGTGCCAGCAGCTTAGATCTCCAGGGGTTTACACCCCTCCACTTT
few	TRBV19	TRBJ1-1	-	CASSRGAWDTEAFF	TGTGCCAGTAGCCGGGGGGCCTGGGACACTGAAGCTTTCTTT
-	TRBV6-5	TRBJ1-2	TRBD1	CASTGTGTPGGYTF	TGTGCCAGCACCGGGACAGGGACGCCTGGAGGCTACACCTTC
-	TRBV14	TRBJ2-2	TRBD1	CASSQVGTGHPGELFF	TGTGCCAGCAGCCAAGTAGGGACAGGGCATCCCGGGGAGCTGTTTTTT
-	TRBV7-9	TRBJ2-1	TRBD2	CASSLRSGSIFHEQFF	TGTGCCAGCAGCTTAAGGAGCGGGAGTATTTTCCATGAGCAGTTCTTC
-	TRBV6-5	TRBJ1-3	-	CASRGEPGNTIYF	TGTGCCAGCAGAGGCGAACCTGGAAACACCATATATTTT
-	TRBV7-8	TRBJ2-7	TRBD2	CASSSTSGGTYEQYF	TGTGCCAGCAGCTCGACTAGCGGGGGGACCTACGAGCAGTACTTC
-	TRBV19	TRBJ1-4	-	CASSIGDTNEKLFF	TGTGCCAGTAGTATAGGGGACACCAATGAAAAACTGTTTTTT
-	TRBV6-5	TRBJ1-1	-	CASSSAGTVNTEAFF	TGTGCCAGCAGTTCAGCCGGGACGGTGAACACTGAAGCTTTCTTT
-	TRBV5-1	TRBJ1-1	-	CASGSDSDTRVAFF	TGCGCCAGCGGTTCAGACAGCGACACCCGGGTTGCTTTCTTT
-	TRBV29-1	TRBJ2-7	-	CSVQVRQGTYEQYF	TGCAGTGTTCAAGTCAGGCAGGGGACCTACGAGCAGTACTTC
-	TRBV18	TRBJ1-1	TRBD1	CASSPPPQGAFKNTEAFF	TGTGCCAGCTCACCACCGCCCCAGGGGGCATTTAAGAACACTGAAGCTTTCTTT
-	TRBV6-5	TRBJ2-5	TRBD1	CASSYNLQGAETQYF	TGTGCCAGCAGTTACAACCTACAGGGGGCCGAGACCCAGTACTTC
-	TRBV20-1	TRBJ2-5	-	CSAREGQSQYF	TGCAGTGCCCGAGAGGGTCAGAGCCAGTACTTC
-	TRBV18	TRBJ1-1	-	CASSPSGNTEAFF	TGTGCCAGCTCACCGTCAGGGAACACTGAAGCTTTCTTT
-	TRBV6-5	TRBJ2-7	-	CASSRAHEQYF	TGTGCCAGCAGTAGGGCTCACGAGCAGTACTTC
-	TRBV29-1	TRBJ1-1	-	CSALGQMNTEAFF	TGCAGCGCCCTCGGACAGATGAACACTGAAGCTTTCTTT
-	TRBV2	TRBJ2-5	-	CASTALRVAETQYF	TGTGCCAGCACGGCCCTCAGGGTAGCAGAGACCCAGTACTTC
-	TRBV2	TRBJ1-4	-	CASSADFNEKLFF	TGTGCCAGCAGTGCAGACTTTAATGAAAAACTGTTTTTT
-	TRBV5-6	TRBJ1-2	TRBD1	CASSLRTGGAVYGYTF	TGTGCCAGCAGCTTGCGTACAGGGGGCGCGGTCTATGGCTACACCTTC
-	TRBV18	TRBJ1-2	TRBD1	CASSATTGQGYGYTF	TGTGCCAGCTCAGCGACAACAGGACAGGGCTATGGCTACACCTTC
-	TRBV7-6	TRBJ2-7	TRBD1	CASSLATRDRASYEQYF	TGTGCCAGCAGCTTAGCGACCAGGGACAGGGCTTCCTACGAGCAGTACTTC
-	TRBV7-8	TRBJ1-5	-	CASSGRIYSNQPQHF	TGTGCCAGCAGCGGCCGGATTTATAGCAATCAGCCCCAGCATTTT
-	TRBV5-1	TRBJ2-5	-	CASSGGLFNQETQYF	TGCGCCAGCAGCGGAGGACTATTTAACCAAGAGACCCAGTACTTC
once	TRBV5-1	TRBJ2-2	-	CASTLPVGTGELFF	TGCGCCAGCACCCTCCCGGTGGGCACCGGGGAGCTGTTTTTT
-	TRBV7-6	TRBJ1-4	TRBD1	CASSAGQGNEKLFF	TGTGCCAGCAGCGCGGGACAGGGAAATGAAAAACTGTTTTTT